One and the same sample provided the 11 T cell receptor beta chains below, sequenced in a study of shared clonotypes between healthy human individuals. Profiled with immunoSEQ multiplex PCR; TCRdb holds only in-frame clones, not every one. Of over a million clones in the sample, around 82% were seen once. Specimen: memory CD4+ T cells from PBMCs. Subset described: CD45RA-negative fraction. The receptor set was obtained from a man between 18 and 29 years old in good health. Some clones in this sample may be carry-over from other donors' samples.

This rearrangement joins TRBV5-6 to TRBJ1-3; 9 bases agree with TRBD1. Trimming removed 0 bases from V and 7 bases from J; junction bases left unmatched: 2. The CDR3 has 14 residues. The V gene's germline CDR1 is SGHDT and CDR2 YYEEEE. CDR3 nucleotide sequence: TGTGCCAGCAGCTTGGACAGGGGGCGGAACACCATATATTTT. Its protein product is CASSLDRGRNTIYF.

The rearrangement uses TRBV9 and TRBJ2-2, with 10 nucleotides matching TRBD2. V trimming: 6 bases; J trimming: 0 bases; junction bases outside the gene matches: 5. Germline CDR1 SGDLS, CDR2 YYNGEE. There are 16 residues in the CDR3. The DNA of the CDR3 is TGTGCCAGCACCACTCTAGCGGGAGCGAACACCGGGGAGCTGTTTTTT. It translates to CASTTLAGANTGELFF.

The CDR3 sequence is CASSYSSPDQPQHF. The CDR3 region has the DNA TGTGCCAGCAGTTACTCATCGCCGGATCAGCCCCAGCATTTT. V usage is TRBV6-5 and J usage is TRBJ1-5; D remains ambiguous. V lost 0 bases, J lost 5 bases, and 8 bases lay in between. Per germline, CDR1 MNHEY and CDR2 SVGAGI. This CDR3 comprises 14 residues.

The chain links TRBV6-5 to TRBJ2-6; D is unclear. The CDR3 is 14 amino acids. The V and J ends lost 4 bases and 1 base respectively, with 5 bases between them. Looked up from germline, CDR1 is MNHEY and CDR2 is SVGAGI. CDR3 sequence: CASSLESGANVLTF. CDR3 nucleotides: TGTGCCAGCAGTTTAGAGTCTGGGGCCAACGTCCTGACTTTC.

V and J are TRBV6-6 and TRBJ1-5; possibly TRBD1 for D (6 bases). Between the trimmed V and J ends, which lost 5 bases and 2 bases, there was a span of 7 bases. The CDR3 covers 13 residues. The germline V gene encodes CDR1 MNHNY and CDR2 SVGAGI (reference sequence). The CDR3 protein is CASSRQGNQPQHF. CDR3 sequence (DNA): TGTGCCAGCAGTCGACAGGGCAATCAGCCCCAGCATTTT.

CDR3 bases: TGTGCCAGCAGCTTTTTTCAGGGGGTTAACACCGGGGAGCTGTTTTTT. Protein product: CASSFFQGVNTGELFF. This chain links TRBV11-1 with TRBJ2-2; 7 bases align to TRBD1. The V gene end was trimmed by 3 bases and the J gene end by 2 bases; junction bases not matched to a gene: 6. The CDR3 sequence is 16 residues long. Germline values: CDR1 SGHAT, CDR2 FQDESV (reference sequence).

The rearrangement links TRBV5-1 to TRBJ1-2, with 7 bases lining up with TRBD1. CDR3 size: 14 residues. Germline loops: CDR1 SGHRS, CDR2 YFSETQ. V shed 4 bases and J 6 bases; nucleotides not matched to a gene: 9. This chain's CDR3 is CASSRLTGTDGYTF. CDR3 coding DNA: TGCGCCAGCAGCCGCCTGACAGGGACAGATGGCTACACCTTC.

As concerns this clone: A much larger clone differs by one base, so this may be a read error. Other DNA sequences of this sample code for an identical CDR3. The chain is built from TRBV5-1 and TRBJ2-3; TRBD1 agrees at 9 bases. Germline V gives CDR1 SGHRS, CDR2 YFSETQ. With V trimmed by 0 bases and J by 5 bases, 1 base remained unmatched. The CDR3 loop spans 14 amino acids. CDR3 nucleotides: TGCGCCAGCAGCTTGGGACAGGGGGTAGATACGCAGTATTTT. The encoded protein is CASSLGQGVDTQYF.

The chain employs TRBV2 and TRBJ2-2; TRBD2 matches 8 bases. The CDR3 sequence is 16 residues long. The germline V gene encodes CDR1 SNHLY and CDR2 FYNNEI. Losses at the gene ends were 4 bases for V and 4 bases for J; bases not matched to a gene: 8. Here the CDR3 reads CASSVAGGLATGELFF. CDR3 nucleotide sequence: TGTGCCAGCAGTGTTGCGGGAGGCCTGGCCACCGGGGAGCTGTTTTTT.

CDR3 in DNA: TGTGCCAGCAGCCCCCGACTCTTCTACGAGCAGTACTTC. This translates into CASSPRLFYEQYF. V gene TRBV4-2 combines with J gene TRBJ2-7; D remains unclear. The germline gives CDR1 LGHNA, CDR2 YNFKEQ. V gave up 4 bases and J gave up 3 bases, with 10 bases separating them. The CDR3 covers 13 residues.

V and J are TRBV15 and TRBJ2-6; the match to TRBD1 covers 8 bases. The CDR3 sequence is 19 residues long. Germline CDR1 LNHNV, CDR2 YYDKDF (reference sequence). The V segment lost 0 bases and the J segment 4 bases; nucleotides outside the gene matches: 11. The CDR3 protein is CATSRDLRQGAAGANVLTF. The CDR3 bases are TGTGCCACCAGCAGAGATCTCAGGCAGGGGGCAGCGGGGGCCAACGTCCTGACTTTC.